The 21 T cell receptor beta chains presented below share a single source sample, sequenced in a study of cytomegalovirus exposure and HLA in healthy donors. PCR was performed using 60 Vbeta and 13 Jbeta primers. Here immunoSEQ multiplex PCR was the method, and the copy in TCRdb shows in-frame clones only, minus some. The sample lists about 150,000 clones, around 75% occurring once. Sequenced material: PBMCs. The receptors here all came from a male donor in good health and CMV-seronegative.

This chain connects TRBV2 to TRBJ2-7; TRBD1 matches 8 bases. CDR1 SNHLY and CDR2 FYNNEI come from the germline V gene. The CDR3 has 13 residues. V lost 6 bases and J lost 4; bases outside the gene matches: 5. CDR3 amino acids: CASSRTGSYEQYF. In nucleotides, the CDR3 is TGTGCCAGCAGCCGGACAGGGAGTTACGAGCAGTACTTC.

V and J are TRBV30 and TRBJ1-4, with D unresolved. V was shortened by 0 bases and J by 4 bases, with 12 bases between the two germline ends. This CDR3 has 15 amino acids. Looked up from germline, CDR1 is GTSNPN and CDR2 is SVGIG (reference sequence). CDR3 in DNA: TGTGCCTGGAGTGTATTAAGCGGCCTTAATGAAAAACTGTTTTTT. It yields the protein CAWSVLSGLNEKLFF.

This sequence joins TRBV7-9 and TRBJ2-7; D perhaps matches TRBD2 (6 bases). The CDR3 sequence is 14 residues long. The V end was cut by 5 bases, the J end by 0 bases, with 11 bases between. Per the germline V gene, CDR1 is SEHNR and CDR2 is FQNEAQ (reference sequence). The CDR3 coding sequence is TGTGCCAGCAGCCTCATAGCGGCCTCCTACGAGCAGTACTTC. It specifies CASSLIAASYEQYF.

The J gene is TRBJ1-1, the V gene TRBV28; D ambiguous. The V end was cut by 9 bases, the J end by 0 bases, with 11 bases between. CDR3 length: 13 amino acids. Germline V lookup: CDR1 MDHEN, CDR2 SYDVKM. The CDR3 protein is CASRRSMNTEAFF. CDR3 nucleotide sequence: TGTGCCAGTCGCCGGTCCATGAACACTGAAGCTTTCTTT.

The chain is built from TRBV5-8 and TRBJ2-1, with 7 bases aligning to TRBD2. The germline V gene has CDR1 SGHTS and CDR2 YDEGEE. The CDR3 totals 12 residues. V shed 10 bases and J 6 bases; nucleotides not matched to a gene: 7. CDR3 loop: CADRGVGNEQFF. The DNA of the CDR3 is TGTGCCGATCGGGGGGTGGGCAATGAGCAGTTCTTC.

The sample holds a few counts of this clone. CDR3 nucleotide sequence: TGTGCCACCAGCCGGGGCATGACAGGGATTCGCGAGCAGTACTTC. It codes for CATSRGMTGIREQYF. V and J are TRBV15 and TRBJ2-7; 7 bases align to TRBD1. CDR1 is LNHNV, CDR2 YYDKDF, per germline (reference sequence). With 5 bases clipped from V and 6 bases from J, the junction kept 13 bases outside the gene matches. This CDR3 is 15 amino acids long.

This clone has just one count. The CDR3 nucleotides read TGTGCCAGCAGTCGAGAGGGACAGGGAGTTTACGAGCAGTACTTC. This sequence encodes CASSREGQGVYEQYF. The genes are TRBV28 and TRBJ2-7; 9 bases match TRBD1. The V gene end was trimmed by 5 bases and the J gene end by 4 bases; junction bases not matched to a gene: 9. This CDR3 is 15 amino acids long. In germline, CDR1 is MDHEN, CDR2 SYDVKM.

The CDR3 protein is CASSHRNRGTEAFF. Written as DNA, the CDR3 is TGCGCCAGCAGCCATCGGAACAGGGGGACTGAAGCTTTCTTT. The rearrangement joins TRBV4-3 to TRBJ1-1, with 8 positions matching TRBD1. CDR1 LGHNA and CDR2 YSLEER come from the germline V gene. The CDR3 loop spans 14 amino acids. Losses at the gene ends were 3 bases for V and 5 bases for J; bases not matched to a gene: 5.

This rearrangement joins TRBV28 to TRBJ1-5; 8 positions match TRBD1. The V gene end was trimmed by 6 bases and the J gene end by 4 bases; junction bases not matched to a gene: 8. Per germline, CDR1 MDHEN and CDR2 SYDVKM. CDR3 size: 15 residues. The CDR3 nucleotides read TGTGCCAGCAGACCCGACAGGGGTCGGAATCAGCCCCAGCATTTT. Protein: CASRPDRGRNQPQHF.

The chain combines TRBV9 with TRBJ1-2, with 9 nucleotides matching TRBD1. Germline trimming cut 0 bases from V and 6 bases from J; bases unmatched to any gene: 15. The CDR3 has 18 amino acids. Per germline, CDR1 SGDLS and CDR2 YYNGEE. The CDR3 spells CASSVGFSMGQGSNGYTF. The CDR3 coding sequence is TGTGCCAGCAGCGTAGGCTTCTCGATGGGACAGGGCTCGAATGGCTACACCTTC.

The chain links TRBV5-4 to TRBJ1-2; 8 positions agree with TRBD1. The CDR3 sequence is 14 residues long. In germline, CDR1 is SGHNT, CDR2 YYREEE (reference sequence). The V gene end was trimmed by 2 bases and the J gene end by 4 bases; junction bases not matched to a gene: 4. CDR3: CASSLGQGSYGYTF. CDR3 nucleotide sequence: TGTGCCAGCAGCTTAGGACAGGGCTCCTATGGCTACACCTTC. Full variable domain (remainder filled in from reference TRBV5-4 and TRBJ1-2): ETGVTQSPTHLIKTRGQQVTLRCSSQSGHNTVSWYQQALGQGPQFIFQYYREEENGRGNFPPRFSGLQFPNYSSELNVNALELDDSALYLCASSLGQGSYGYTFGSGTRLTVV.

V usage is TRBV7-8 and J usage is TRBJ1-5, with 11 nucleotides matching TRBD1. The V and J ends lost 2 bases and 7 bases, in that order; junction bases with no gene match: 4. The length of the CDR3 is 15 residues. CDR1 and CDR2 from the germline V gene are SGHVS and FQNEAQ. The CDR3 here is CASSLRTGGDQPQHF. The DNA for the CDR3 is TGTGCCAGCAGCTTACGGACAGGGGGCGACCAGCCCCAGCATTTT.

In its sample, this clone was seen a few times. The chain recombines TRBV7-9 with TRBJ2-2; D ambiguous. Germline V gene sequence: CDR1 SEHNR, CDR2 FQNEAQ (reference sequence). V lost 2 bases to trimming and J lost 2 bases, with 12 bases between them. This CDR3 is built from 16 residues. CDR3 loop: CASSLQTAFNTGELFF. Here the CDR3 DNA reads TGTGCCAGCAGCTTACAAACTGCCTTTAACACCGGGGAGCTGTTTTTT.

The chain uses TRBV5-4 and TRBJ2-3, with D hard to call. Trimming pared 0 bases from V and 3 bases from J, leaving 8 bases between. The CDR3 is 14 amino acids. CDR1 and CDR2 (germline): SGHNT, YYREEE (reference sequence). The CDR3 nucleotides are TGTGCCAGCAGCTTGGGTGTGACAACAGATACGCAGTATTTT. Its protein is CASSLGVTTDTQYF.

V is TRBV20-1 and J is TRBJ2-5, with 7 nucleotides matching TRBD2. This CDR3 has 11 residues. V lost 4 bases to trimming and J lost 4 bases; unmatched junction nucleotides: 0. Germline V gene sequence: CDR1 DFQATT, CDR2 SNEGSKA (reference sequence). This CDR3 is CSATSGETQYF. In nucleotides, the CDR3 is TGCAGTGCTACTAGCGGAGAGACCCAGTACTTC.

The CDR3 spells CASSSTGTPRDTQYF. CDR3 DNA: TGTGCCAGCAGCTCCACCGGGACTCCACGGGATACGCAGTATTTT. The gene calls are TRBV7-6 and TRBJ2-3; D is perhaps TRBD2 (6 bases). Trimming took 4 bases from V and 6 from J, leaving 17 bases between them. The CDR3 contains 15 residues. Germline V lookup: CDR1 SGHVS, CDR2 FNYEAQ.

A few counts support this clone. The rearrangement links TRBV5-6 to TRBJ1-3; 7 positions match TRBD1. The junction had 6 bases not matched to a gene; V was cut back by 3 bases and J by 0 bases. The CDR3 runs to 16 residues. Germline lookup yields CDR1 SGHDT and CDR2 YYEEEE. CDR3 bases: TGTGCCAGCAGCTGGCGGACAGGATACTCTGGAAACACCATATATTTT. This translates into CASSWRTGYSGNTIYF.

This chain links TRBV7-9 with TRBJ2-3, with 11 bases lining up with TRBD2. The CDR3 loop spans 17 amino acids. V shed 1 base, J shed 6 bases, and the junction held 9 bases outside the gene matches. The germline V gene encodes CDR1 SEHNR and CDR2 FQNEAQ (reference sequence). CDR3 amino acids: CASSLVGLAATLDTQYF. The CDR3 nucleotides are TGTGCCAGCAGCTTAGTGGGACTAGCGGCTACATTGGATACGCAGTATTTT. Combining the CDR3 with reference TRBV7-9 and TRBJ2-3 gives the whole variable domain DTGVSQNPRHKITKRGQNVTFRCDPISEHNRLYWYRQTLGQGPEFLTYFQNEAQLEKSRLLSDRFSAERPKGSFSTLEIQRTEQGDSAMYLCASSLVGLAATLDTQYFGPGTRLTVL.

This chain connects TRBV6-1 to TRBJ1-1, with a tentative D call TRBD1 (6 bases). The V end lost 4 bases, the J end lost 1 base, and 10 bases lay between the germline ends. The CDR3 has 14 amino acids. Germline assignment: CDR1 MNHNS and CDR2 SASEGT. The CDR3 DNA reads TGTGCCAGCAGTGCGGGCAGGGGGAACACTGAAGCTTTCTTT. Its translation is CASSAGRGNTEAFF.

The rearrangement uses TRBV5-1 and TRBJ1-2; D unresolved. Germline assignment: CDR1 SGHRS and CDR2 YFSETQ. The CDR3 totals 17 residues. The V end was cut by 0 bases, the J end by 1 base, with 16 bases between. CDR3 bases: TGCGCCAGCAGCTTGGAGGGAGCTCTATCACTTAACTATGGCTACACCTTC. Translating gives CASSLEGALSLNYGYTF. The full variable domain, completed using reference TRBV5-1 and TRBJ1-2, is KAGVTQTPRYLIKTRGQQVTLSCSPISGHRSVSWYQQTPGQGLQFLFEYFSETQRNKGNFPGRFSGRQFSNSRSEMNVSTLELGDSALYLCASSLEGALSLNYGYTFGSGTRLTVV.

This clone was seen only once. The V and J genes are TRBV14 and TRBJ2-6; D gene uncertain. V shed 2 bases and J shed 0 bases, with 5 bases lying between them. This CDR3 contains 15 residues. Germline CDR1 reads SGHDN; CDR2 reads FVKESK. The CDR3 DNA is TGTGCCAGCAGCCAAACAAGCTCTGGGGCCAACGTCCTGACTTTC. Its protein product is CASSQTSSGANVLTF.